The 32 T cell receptor beta chains presented below share a single source sample, sequenced in a study of T cells in Graves' hyperthyroidism and ophthalmopathy. TCR beta CDR3 regions were amplified from RNA. An initial round of RT-PCR targeting the TCR CDR3 relied on the HTBI primer set. TCRdb re-called the multiplex PCR reads through MiXCR, storing one row per CDR3 protein. The repertoire holds hundreds of thousands of distinct CDR3 sequences, with more than 30% as singletons. Sequencing was performed on blood. These receptors originate from a man between 18 and 35 years old with Graves' hyperthyroidism.

This clonotype was picked up a small number of times. The chain is built from TRBV2 and TRBJ2-2; D uncertain. V lost 6 bases and J 2 bases, leaving 10 bases between the germline ends. The CDR3 length is 14 residues. The germline V gene has CDR1 SNHLY and CDR2 FYNNEI. As DNA, the CDR3 is TGTGCCAGCAGCCTGGGAATAAACACCGGGGAGCTGTTTTTT. Its protein product is CASSLGINTGELFF.

This chain joins TRBV20-1 and TRBJ2-6; D is possibly TRBD2 (6 bases). Germline-derived CDR1 and CDR2 are DFQATT and SNEGSKA (reference sequence). V shed 0 bases and J shed 4 bases, with 10 bases lying between them. CDR3 length: 15 residues. The CDR3 bases are TGCAGTGCTAGAGAACGGGGGAACGGGGCCAACGTCCTGACTTTC. It translates to CSARERGNGANVLTF.

At least ten counts were recorded for this clonotype. The chain recombines TRBV20-1 with TRBJ2-5; D is uncertain. CDR1 DFQATT and CDR2 SNEGSKA come from the germline V gene (reference sequence). The V end was cut by 0 bases, the J end by 4 bases, with 9 bases between. The CDR3 spans 13 residues. CDR3 amino acids: CSARDPQPETQYF. The CDR3 DNA is TGCAGTGCTAGAGATCCCCAGCCAGAGACCCAGTACTTC.

The gene calls are TRBV20-1 and TRBJ1-5; no definite D call. This CDR3 has 14 residues. Trimming removed 2 bases from V and 0 bases from J, with 8 bases in between. Germline values: CDR1 DFQATT, CDR2 SNEGSKA (reference sequence). Here the CDR3 reads CSARMGSSNQPQHF. CDR3 coding DNA: TGCAGTGCTAGAATGGGGAGTAGCAATCAGCCCCAGCATTTT.

The rearrangement links TRBV7-9 to TRBJ2-2, with TRBD2 matching over 7 bases. With V trimmed by 7 bases and J by 2 bases, 10 bases remained unmatched. Germline loops: CDR1 SEHNR, CDR2 FQNEAQ (reference sequence). The CDR3 runs to 16 residues. CDR3 coding DNA: TGTGCCAGCACCCAGCGACTAGCAGCTAACACCGGGGAGCTGTTTTTT. Protein: CASTQRLAANTGELFF.

The V and J genes are TRBV28 and TRBJ1-1; D is uncertain. V lost 3 bases and J 3 bases, leaving 11 bases between the germline ends. Per the germline V gene, CDR1 is MDHEN and CDR2 is SYDVKM. The CDR3 loop spans 14 amino acids. CDR3 in DNA: TGTGCCAGCAGTTTCCCGGGGAGGGACACTGAAGCTTTCTTT. Protein product: CASSFPGRDTEAFF.

This clonotype has a single count. This sequence joins TRBV9 and TRBJ1-1; a possible D gene is TRBD1 (5 bases). The germline gives CDR1 SGDLS, CDR2 YYNGEE. Trimming removed 2 bases from V and 3 bases from J, with 20 bases in between. This CDR3 has 17 amino acids. DNA of the CDR3: TGTGCCAGCAGCGTCGGCGCTCCCGGGGGGATGGACACTGAAGCTTTCTTT. This encodes CASSVGAPGGMDTEAFF. The complete variable domain, with remaining parts taken from reference TRBV9 and TRBJ1-1, reads DSGVTQTPKHLITATGQRVTLRCSPRSGDLSVYWYQQSLDQGLQFLIQYYNGEERAKGNILERFSAQQFPDLHSELNLSSLELGDSALYFCASSVGAPGGMDTEAFFGQGTRLTVV.

This chain uses TRBV19 with TRBJ2-6; D is unclear. Germline V CDR1 and CDR2: LNHDA, SQIVND (reference sequence). Trimming cost V 0 bases and J 2 bases, with 11 bases left between them. The CDR3 loop spans 17 amino acids. CDR3 coding DNA: TGTGCCAGTAGTATAGATCTATCGGGTACTGGGGCCAACGTCCTGACTTTC. It specifies CASSIDLSGTGANVLTF.

This chain uses TRBV7-2 with TRBJ1-1; unclear D gene. Between the trimmed V and J ends, which lost 3 bases and 0 bases, there was a span of 20 bases. The CDR3 has 18 amino acids. Germline assignment: CDR1 SGHTA and CDR2 FQGNSA. The CDR3 spells CASSLALARADMNTEAFF. In DNA, the CDR3 is TGTGCCAGCAGCTTGGCCCTAGCGCGGGCCGACATGAACACTGAAGCTTTCTTT.

There are a few counts of this clonotype. CDR3 DNA: TGTGCCAGCAGCCATCCGCCCGGGACAGGGGATGTTGGCTACACCTTC. Translating gives CASSHPPGTGDVGYTF. The chain carries TRBV9 and TRBJ1-2; TRBD1 matches 10 bases. The CDR3 is 16 amino acids. Germline V gene sequence: CDR1 SGDLS, CDR2 YYNGEE. The trim removed 4 bases at V and 7 bases at J, leaving 13 bases unmatched.

The V gene is TRBV11-1, the J gene TRBJ2-3, with D tentatively TRBD1 (5 bases). The CDR3 totals 13 residues. V was pared by 4 bases and J by 5 bases, with 10 bases between. CDR1 and CDR2 from the germline V gene are SGHAT and FQDESV (reference sequence). CDR3 region: CASSYARGDTQYF. CDR3 DNA sequence: TGTGCCAGCAGCTACGCAAGGGGAGATACGCAGTATTTT.

The chain carries TRBV12-5 and TRBJ1-1, with 7 nucleotides matching TRBD1. Germline trimming cut 2 bases from V and 4 bases from J; bases unmatched to any gene: 7. The CDR3 length is 15 residues. Germline loops: CDR1 LGHNT, CDR2 FRNRAP. CDR3 loop: CASGLMAGGGTEAFF. CDR3 nucleotides: TGTGCTAGTGGTTTGATGGCAGGGGGTGGCACTGAAGCTTTCTTT.

CDR3 in DNA: TGTGCCAGCACTTCAGAGGGACCGAGCCAAGAGTATACCCAGTACTTC. It yields the protein CASTSEGPSQEYTQYF. The chain links TRBV6-5 to TRBJ2-5; the D call may be TRBD1 or TRBD2 (5 bases each). CDR3 length: 16 amino acids. Germline V gene data show CDR1 as MNHEY and CDR2 as SVGAGI. Trimming left V 7 bases short and J 8 bases short, with 26 bases between.

The chain recombines TRBV4-2 with TRBJ2-7; D may correspond to TRBD1 or TRBD2 (5 bases each). The V end lost 1 base, the J end lost 3 bases, and 16 bases lay between the germline ends. The CDR3 runs 16 residues. The germline gives CDR1 LGHNA, CDR2 YNFKEQ. In nucleotides, the CDR3 is TGTGCCAGCAGCCAAGTAGTGTGGGGGAGTAACTACGAGCAGTACTTC. Its protein is CASSQVVWGSNYEQYF.

This chain links TRBV5-1 with TRBJ1-2, with 9 bases aligning to TRBD1. Germline CDR1 SGHRS, CDR2 YFSETQ. J gave up 10 bases and V 4 bases, and 17 bases lay outside the gene matches. The CDR3 is made up of 16 amino acids. CDR3 in amino acids: CASSPGTGTGIASYTF. The CDR3 DNA reads as TGCGCCAGCAGCCCAGGAACCGGGACAGGGATCGCCTCCTACACCTTC.

The V gene is TRBV12-3 or TRBV12-4, the J gene TRBJ2-7; TRBD2 aligns across 10 bases. This CDR3 comprises 15 residues. J was trimmed by 0 bases and V by 5 bases; bases with no gene match: 4. CDR3 protein: CASSNGLAVSYEQYF. The CDR3 coding sequence is TGTGCCAGCAGTAACGGACTAGCGGTCTCCTACGAGCAGTACTTC.

This rearrangement joins TRBV10-3 to TRBJ1-5; D is unclear. The CDR3 contains 15 residues. V lost 4 bases and J 0 bases, leaving 10 bases between the germline ends. Germline CDR1 is ENHRY and CDR2 is SYGVKD. The CDR3 protein is CAISVSGDSNQPQHF. As DNA, the CDR3 is TGTGCCATCAGTGTGTCCGGGGATAGCAATCAGCCCCAGCATTTT.

This clonotype was counted only a few times. The chain links TRBV12-3 or TRBV12-4 to TRBJ2-5; maybe TRBD1 (5 bases). Trimming shortened V by 3 bases and J by 0 bases, and 8 bases separated the two germline ends. There are 14 residues in the CDR3. CDR3 DNA sequence: TGTGCCAGCAGTTTGGGGCCAGACCAAGAGACCCAGTACTTC. Its translation: CASSLGPDQETQYF.

CDR3 DNA sequence: TGTGCCAGCAGCCAAGGAGGCGGGGGGGCCGGAGAGACCCAGTACTTC. Protein sequence: CASSQGGGGAGETQYF. The chain carries TRBV7-2 and TRBJ2-5; 9 bases align to TRBD2. V lost 5 bases to trimming and J lost 4 bases; unmatched junction nucleotides: 11. CDR3 length: 16 residues. From germline, CDR1 is SGHTA and CDR2 FQGNSA.

The table lists this clonotype with many counts. The chain carries TRBV10-3 and TRBJ1-1; 7 nucleotides match TRBD1. This CDR3 spans 17 amino acids. V dropped 0 bases and J dropped 1; count of bases not matched to a gene: 8. CDR1 ENHRY and CDR2 SYGVKD come from the germline V gene. CDR3 coding DNA: TGTGCCATCAGTGAGTCGGGCGAGGGGGCATGGAACACTGAAGCTTTCTTT. It encodes CAISESGEGAWNTEAFF.

This chain joins TRBV2 and TRBJ1-5; 7 bases match TRBD1. The CDR3 is made up of 15 amino acids. Germline V gene data show CDR1 as SNHLY and CDR2 as FYNNEI. V was clipped by 6 bases and J by 0 bases; unmatched bases: 5. The CDR3 nucleotides are TGTGCCAGCAGGGACAGGCCTTTTAGCAATCAGCCCCAGCATTTT. Protein product: CASRDRPFSNQPQHF.

This clonotype was seen a handful of times. The genes are TRBV7-2 and TRBJ1-6, with D perhaps matching TRBD1 (5 bases). The germline gives CDR1 SGHTA, CDR2 FQGNSA. The CDR3 contains 16 residues. V lost 5 bases and J 6 bases, leaving 17 bases between the germline ends. The CDR3 nucleotides read TGTGCCAGCAGCCAATCCCAATGGGGCGTTAATTCACCCCTCCACTTT. Amino acid sequence: CASSQSQWGVNSPLHF.

V gene TRBV9 combines with J gene TRBJ1-1, with 12 bases that match TRBD1. V lost 5 bases to trimming and J lost 4 bases; unmatched junction nucleotides: 6. CDR1 is SGDLS and CDR2 is YYNGEE in the germline V gene. This CDR3 has 15 residues. The CDR3 DNA follows: TGTGCCAGCAGAGGGGACAGGGGGCGCACCACTGAAGCTTTCTTT. This translates into CASRGDRGRTTEAFF.

The chain employs TRBV12-3 or TRBV12-4 and TRBJ2-5, with TRBD1 matching 9 bases. V lost 8 bases, J lost 3 bases, and 7 bases stayed unmatched. The CDR3 contains 14 residues. The CDR3 DNA is TGTGCCAGCGGTTACGACAGGGGGGAAGAGACCCAGTACTTC. Encoded protein: CASGYDRGEETQYF.

J is TRBJ2-2 and V is TRBV9; TRBD1 is a possible D gene (5 bases). CDR3 size: 15 residues. The ends were cut back, 5 bases at V and 2 bases at J, with 13 bases in the middle. In germline, CDR1 is SGDLS, CDR2 YYNGEE. The CDR3 DNA sequence: TGTGCCAGCAGTCGGACAAACAAAAACACCGGGGAGCTGTTTTTT. It encodes CASSRTNKNTGELFF.

The chain employs TRBV29-1 and TRBJ1-1; perhaps TRBD1 as D (6 bases). This CDR3 comprises 13 residues. Germline V gives CDR1 SQVTM, CDR2 ANQGSEA. V was clipped by 8 bases and J by 3 bases, with 16 bases between them. CDR3 DNA sequence: TGCAGCTTTTATCCGGGGGGCGACACTGAAGCTTTCTTT. As protein: CSFYPGGDTEAFF.

J is TRBJ1-3 and V is TRBV20-1; unclear D gene. The ends were cut back, 3 bases at V and 0 bases at J, with 9 bases in the middle. Germline V lookup: CDR1 DFQATT, CDR2 SNEGSKA (reference sequence). The CDR3 covers 14 residues. The CDR3 loop is CSARSGSSGNTIYF. Here the CDR3 DNA reads TGCAGTGCTAGGTCCGGGAGCTCTGGAAACACCATATATTTT.

This chain links TRBV29-1 with TRBJ1-5; no reliable D call. The DNA end is a closer match to TRBJ2-3, so the J assignment may be wrong. This CDR3 is built from 13 residues. CDR1 and CDR2 from the germline V gene are SQVTM and ANQGSEA. Here the CDR3 DNA reads TGCAGCGTTGAAGATGGCCTGGCAGATACGCAGTATTTT. Its protein is CSVEDGLADTQYF.

This clonotype was observed a handful of times. The V call is TRBV6-5, the J call TRBJ1-5; tentatively, D is TRBD1 (6 bases). Per germline, CDR1 MNHEY and CDR2 SVGAGI. The CDR3 extends over 14 amino acids. With 0 bases removed from V and 7 bases from J, the gap between germline ends came to 10 bases. DNA of the CDR3: TGTGCCAGCAGTTACTCCACAGGGATACAGCCCCAGCATTTT. Its translation: CASSYSTGIQPQHF.

The chain recombines TRBV7-8 with TRBJ2-7; no reliable D call. The CDR3 has 13 residues. V was trimmed by 2 bases and J by 2 bases, leaving 7 bases between them. Germline CDR1 is SGHVS and CDR2 is FQNEAQ. The CDR3 DNA follows: TGTGCCAGCAGCTTATACGGTACCTACGAGCAGTACTTC. It yields the protein CASSLYGTYEQYF.

The V gene is TRBV19, the J gene TRBJ2-7; TRBD2 might be the D (5 bases). Germline V gene sequence: CDR1 LNHDA, CDR2 SQIVND (reference sequence). This CDR3 is built from 14 residues. Trimming stripped 3 bases from V and 2 bases from J, with 11 bases between. Here the CDR3 DNA reads TGTGCCAGTAGTATTTTCGACGGGGCCTACGAGCAGTACTTC. Encoded protein: CASSIFDGAYEQYF.

This clonotype was seen ten or more times. The chain is built from TRBV7-9 and TRBJ1-1; the D gene is possibly TRBD1 (5 bases). The CDR3 spans 14 residues. CDR1 and CDR2 from the germline V gene are SEHNR and FQNEAQ (reference sequence). V lost 4 bases, J lost 0 bases, and 9 bases lay in between. The CDR3 loop is CASSYGTLNTEAFF. In DNA form, the CDR3 reads TGTGCCAGCAGCTACGGGACTTTGAACACTGAAGCTTTCTTT.